The next 13 T cell receptor beta chains were all read from a single sample in a study of CD8 T cells in ankylosing spondylitis. Each CDR3 protein is one row after TCRdb ran MiXCR on the 5' RACE reads. Among about 42,000 distinct CDR3 sequences, 4% were seen once, and the ten largest hold roughly 4.2%. The sample comprised blood, either unsorted or a sorted T cell fraction (not recorded which). The origin of the receptors is a female donor with ankylosing spondylitis or in good health (not recorded which).

The table lists this clonotype with many counts. V gene TRBV9 combines with J gene TRBJ1-5; no clear D gene. The CDR3 is made up of 13 amino acids. V lost 5 bases and J lost 3, with 9 bases in between. Germline CDR1 reads SGDLS; CDR2 reads YYNGEE. CDR3 sequence reads: CASSRTVNQPQHF. CDR3 nucleotides: TGTGCCAGCAGTAGGACCGTCAATCAGCCCCAGCATTTT.

This clonotype was seen repeatedly, ten times or more. The chain couples TRBV9 to TRBJ2-2; no clear D. Trimming removed 0 bases from V and 6 bases from J, with 6 bases in between. The CDR3 spans 13 residues. Per germline, CDR1 SGDLS and CDR2 YYNGEE. CDR3 DNA sequence: TGTGCCAGCAGCGTAGCTCGATCCGGGGAGCTGTTTTTT. Its translation is CASSVARSGELFF.

This clonotype occurred many times. The chain employs TRBV9 and TRBJ1-1; 8 bases map to TRBD1. This CDR3 is built from 14 residues. Germline V gene lookup returns CDR1 SGDLS and CDR2 YYNGEE. V was clipped by 2 bases and J by 5 bases; unmatched bases: 5. CDR3 region: CASSVQGAGTEAFF. CDR3 nucleotides: TGTGCCAGCAGCGTCCAGGGGGCTGGGACTGAAGCTTTCTTT.

V and J are TRBV9 and TRBJ2-2, with D perhaps matching TRBD1 or TRBD2 (5 bases each). V lost 0 bases, J lost 0 bases, and 9 bases lay in between. Germline V lookup: CDR1 SGDLS, CDR2 YYNGEE. The CDR3 has 16 residues. The CDR3: CASSVAWGSNTGELFF. CDR3 nucleotides: TGTGCCAGCAGCGTAGCTTGGGGGTCGAACACCGGGGAGCTGTTTTTT.

This clonotype has at least ten counts. The junction departs from germline at one end; a sequencing error may be responsible. The chain recombines TRBV7-2 with TRBJ2-7; D unresolved. Germline-derived CDR1 and CDR2 are SGHTA and FQGNSA. This CDR3 contains 9 residues. The CDR3 is CASTSIKDF. In DNA, the CDR3 is TGTGCCAGCACCTCCATTAAGGACTTC.

This clonotype was picked up many times. CDR3 DNA: TGTGCCAGCAGCGTAGGTGGACTAGGGACAGATACGCAGTATTTT. This sequence encodes CASSVGGLGTDTQYF. The J gene is TRBJ2-3, the V gene TRBV9, with 7 bases fitting TRBD2. V was pared by 0 bases and J by 3 bases, with 4 bases of the junction left unmatched. CDR3 size: 15 residues. Germline V gene lookup returns CDR1 SGDLS and CDR2 YYNGEE. Full variable domain (remainder filled in from reference TRBV9 and TRBJ2-3): DSGVTQTPKHLITATGQRVTLRCSPRSGDLSVYWYQQSLDQGLQFLIQYYNGEERAKGNILERFSAQQFPDLHSELNLSSLELGDSALYFCASSVGGLGTDTQYFGPGTRLTVL.

This clonotype was counted ten times or more. The V and J genes are TRBV9 and TRBJ2-3, with a possible D match to TRBD2 (7 bases). Germline loops: CDR1 SGDLS, CDR2 YYNGEE. V was clipped by 0 bases and J by 4 bases, with 15 bases between them. The length of the CDR3 is 16 residues. The CDR3 nucleotides read TGTGCCAGCAGCGTAGTCCCCGGGGGGCCCTCAGATACGCAGTATTTT. It is translated as CASSVVPGGPSDTQYF.

The sample holds many counts of this clonotype. This sequence joins TRBV9 and TRBJ2-2, with D perhaps TRBD1 or TRBD2 (6 bases each). This CDR3 comprises 14 residues. V was shortened by 2 bases and J by 6 bases, with 11 bases between the two germline ends. Germline assignment: CDR1 SGDLS and CDR2 YYNGEE. CDR3 in DNA: TGTGCCAGCAGCGTGTTGGAGGGGGCCGGGGAGCTGTTTTTT. It specifies CASSVLEGAGELFF.

The sample holds a few counts of this clonotype. The gene calls are TRBV9 and TRBJ1-3; unclear D gene. The CDR3 spans 14 residues. V was pared by 0 bases and J by 4 bases, with 8 bases between. CDR1 is SGDLS, CDR2 YYNGEE, per germline. The CDR3: CASSVARTGNTIYF. CDR3 in DNA: TGTGCCAGCAGCGTAGCAAGGACGGGAAACACCATATATTTT.

In its sample, this clonotype was seen many times. V usage is TRBV9 and J usage is TRBJ2-3; D unclear. The CDR3 spans 15 residues. Germline V CDR1 and CDR2: SGDLS, YYNGEE. V shed 0 bases and J shed 3 bases, with 11 bases lying between them. CDR3 loop: CASSVGQVWTDTQYF. CDR3 bases: TGTGCCAGCAGCGTAGGCCAGGTATGGACAGATACGCAGTATTTT.

This clonotype has ten or more counts. The rearrangement joins TRBV9 to TRBJ2-1; D tentatively reads TRBD1 or TRBD2 (5 bases each). CDR1 and CDR2 (germline): SGDLS, YYNGEE. Trimming took off 3 bases at V and 7 bases at J, with 14 bases between the two ends. The CDR3 is made up of 14 amino acids. The chain's CDR3 is CASSAPGSGNEQFF. The CDR3 DNA sequence: TGTGCCAGCAGCGCCCCGGGGTCAGGGAATGAGCAGTTCTTC.

This clonotype was observed many times. The rearrangement uses TRBV9 and TRBJ2-1; D might be TRBD1 (6 bases). Germline CDR1 reads SGDLS; CDR2 reads YYNGEE. The CDR3 consists of 13 residues. V was shortened by 6 bases and J by 4 bases, with 11 bases between the two germline ends. The CDR3, as DNA: TGTGCCAGCAACAGAGGACAGTACAATGAGCAGTTCTTC. Translated, it gives CASNRGQYNEQFF.

This clonotype has ten or more counts. The chain is built from TRBV24-1 and TRBJ2-7; 9 bases line up with TRBD2. Germline V gives CDR1 KGHDR, CDR2 SFDVKD. V lost 12 bases, J lost 2 bases, and 4 bases stayed unmatched. CDR3 length: 12 residues. The CDR3 DNA is TGTGCCCCGAGGACTAGCGCCTACGAGCAGTACTTC. Amino acids: CAPRTSAYEQYF.